This entry is about one TCR beta chain. Its antigen is still unknown. Extracted RNA was reverse transcribed, and the resulting cDNA served as sequencing template. Assay used: immunoSEQ multiplex PCR; TCRdb lists only in-frame clones, some missing. The sample has some 180,000 clones; more than 50% are singletons. Germline CDR1 reads MNHNS; CDR2 reads SASEGT. V was cut by 6 bases and J by 3 bases, with 14 bases left in between. The CDR3 is 14 residues long. This entry belongs to a study of CD8+ T cells in alopecia areata. Findings and limits, study-wide: It was lesional scalp, especially alopecia totalis/universalis, that showed higher clonality than normal scalp. Scalp samples also yield sequences of resident alphabeta T cells from normal skin.

This chain uses TRBV6-1 with TRBJ1-1; the D gene is possibly TRBD1 (6 bases). The sequenced sample consisted of CD8+ T cells sorted from blood. The receptor's source is a human donor in good health. The CDR3 sequence is CASSEGVPDTEAFF. The CDR3, as DNA: TGTGCCAGCAGCGAGGGGGTTCCCGACACTGAAGCTTTCTTT.